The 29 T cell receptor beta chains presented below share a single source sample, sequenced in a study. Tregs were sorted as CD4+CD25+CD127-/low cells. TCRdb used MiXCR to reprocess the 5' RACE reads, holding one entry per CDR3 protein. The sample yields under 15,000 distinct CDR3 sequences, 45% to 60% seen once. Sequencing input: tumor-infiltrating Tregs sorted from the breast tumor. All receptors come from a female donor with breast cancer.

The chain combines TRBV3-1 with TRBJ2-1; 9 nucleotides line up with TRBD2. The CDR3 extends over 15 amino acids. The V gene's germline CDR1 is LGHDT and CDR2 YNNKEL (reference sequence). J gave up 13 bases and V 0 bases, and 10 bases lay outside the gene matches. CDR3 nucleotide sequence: TGTGCCAGCAGCCAAGACGCTAGCGGGACTCGGTTTCAGTTCTTC. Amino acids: CASSQDASGTRFQFF.

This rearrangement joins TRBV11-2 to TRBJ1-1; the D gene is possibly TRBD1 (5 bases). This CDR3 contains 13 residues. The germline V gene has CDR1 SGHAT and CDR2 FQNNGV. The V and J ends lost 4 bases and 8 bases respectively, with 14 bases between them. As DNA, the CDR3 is TGTGCCAGCAGCTCCAGACAGCGACGAGAAGCTTTCTTT. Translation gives CASSSRQRREAFF.

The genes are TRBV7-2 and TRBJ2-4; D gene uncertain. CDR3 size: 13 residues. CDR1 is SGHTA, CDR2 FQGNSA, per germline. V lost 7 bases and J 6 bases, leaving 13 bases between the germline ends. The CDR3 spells CASTGPHRNIQYF. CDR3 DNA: TGTGCCAGCACCGGGCCTCACCGAAACATTCAGTACTTC. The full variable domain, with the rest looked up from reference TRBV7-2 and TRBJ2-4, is GAGVSQSPSNKVTEKGKDVELRCDPISGHTALYWYRQSLGQGLEFLIYFQGNSAPDKSGLPSDRFSAERTGGSVSTLTIQRTQQEDSAVYLCASTGPHRNIQYFGAGTRLSVL.

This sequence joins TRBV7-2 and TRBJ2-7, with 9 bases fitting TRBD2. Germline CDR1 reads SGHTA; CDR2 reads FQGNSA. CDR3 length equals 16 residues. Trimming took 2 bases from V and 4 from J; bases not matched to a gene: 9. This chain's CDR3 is CASSLRFSSGIYEQYF. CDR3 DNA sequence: TGTGCCAGCAGCTTAAGGTTCTCTAGCGGGATTTACGAGCAGTACTTC.

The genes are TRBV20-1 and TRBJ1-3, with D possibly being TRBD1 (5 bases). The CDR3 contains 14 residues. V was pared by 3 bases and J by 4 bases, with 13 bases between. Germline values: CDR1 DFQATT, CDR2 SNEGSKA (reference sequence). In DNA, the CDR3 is TGCAGTGCTAGTAAGGGGCAGTCGGGAAACACCATATATTTT. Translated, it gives CSASKGQSGNTIYF.

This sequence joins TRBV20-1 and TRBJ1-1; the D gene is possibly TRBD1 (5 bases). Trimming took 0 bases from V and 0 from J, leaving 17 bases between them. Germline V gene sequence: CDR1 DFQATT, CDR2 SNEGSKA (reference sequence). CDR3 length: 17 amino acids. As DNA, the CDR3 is TGCAGTGCTAGAGATAAACGGGTGGGCAGGGTGAACACTGAAGCTTTCTTT. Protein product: CSARDKRVGRVNTEAFF.

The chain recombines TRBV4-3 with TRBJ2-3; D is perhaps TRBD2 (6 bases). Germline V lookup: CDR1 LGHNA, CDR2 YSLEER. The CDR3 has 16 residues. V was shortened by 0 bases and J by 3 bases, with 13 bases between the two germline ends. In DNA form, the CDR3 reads TGCGCCAGCAGCCAAGAGGCGGGGACGGTGACAGATACGCAGTATTTT. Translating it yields CASSQEAGTVTDTQYF.

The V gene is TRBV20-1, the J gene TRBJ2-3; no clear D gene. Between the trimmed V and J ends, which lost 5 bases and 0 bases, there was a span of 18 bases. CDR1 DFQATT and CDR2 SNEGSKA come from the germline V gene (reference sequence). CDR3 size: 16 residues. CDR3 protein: CSASGLGFGSTDTQYF. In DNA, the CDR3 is TGCAGTGCTTCGGGCCTCGGGTTTGGGAGCACAGATACGCAGTATTTT.

The CDR3 sequence is CASSYQGGWEPYNEQFF. CDR3 in DNA: TGTGCCAGCAGTTACCAGGGGGGTTGGGAGCCCTACAATGAGCAGTTCTTC. J is TRBJ2-1 and V is TRBV6-2 or TRBV6-3; a weak D match, TRBD1 (7 bases). There are 17 residues in the CDR3. From germline, CDR1 is MNHEY and CDR2 SVGEGT. Trimming shortened V by 2 bases and J by 2 bases, and 16 bases separated the two germline ends.

The CDR3: CASSQRPADTQYF. CDR3 coding DNA: TGCGCCAGCAGCCAACGACCGGCGGATACGCAGTATTTT. The chain employs TRBV4-3 and TRBJ2-3; the D is unclear. The CDR3 contains 13 residues. With 2 bases removed from V and 6 bases from J, the gap between germline ends came to 9 bases. Germline V gene sequence: CDR1 LGHNA, CDR2 YSLEER.

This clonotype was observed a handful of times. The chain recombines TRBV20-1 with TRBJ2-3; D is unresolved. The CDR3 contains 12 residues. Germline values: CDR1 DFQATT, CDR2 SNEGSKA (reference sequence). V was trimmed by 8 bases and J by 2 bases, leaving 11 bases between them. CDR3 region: CSTTGYTDTQYF. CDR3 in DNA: TGCAGTACCACCGGGTACACAGATACGCAGTATTTT.

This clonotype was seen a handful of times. The CDR3 DNA is TGTGCCAGCAGCTTAGACGCAAGGGTTCAGCCCCAGCATTTT. Its protein product is CASSLDARVQPQHF. This chain joins TRBV7-2 and TRBJ1-5, with unresolved D. V lost 1 base to trimming and J lost 6 bases, with 10 bases between them. This CDR3 is built from 14 residues. In germline, CDR1 is SGHTA, CDR2 FQGNSA.

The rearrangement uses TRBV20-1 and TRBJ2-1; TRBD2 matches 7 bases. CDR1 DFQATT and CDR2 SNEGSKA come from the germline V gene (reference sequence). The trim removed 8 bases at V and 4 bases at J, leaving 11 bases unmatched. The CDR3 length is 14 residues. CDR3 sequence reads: CSMIIAGRYNEQFF. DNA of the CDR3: TGCAGTATGATTATAGCGGGTAGATACAATGAGCAGTTCTTC.

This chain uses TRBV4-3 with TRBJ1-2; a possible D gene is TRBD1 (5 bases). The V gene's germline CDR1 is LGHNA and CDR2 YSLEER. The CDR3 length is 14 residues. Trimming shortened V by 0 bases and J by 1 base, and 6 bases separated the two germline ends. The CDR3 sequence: CASSQEGVNYGYTF. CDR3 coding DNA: TGCGCCAGCAGCCAAGAGGGGGTTAACTATGGCTACACCTTC.

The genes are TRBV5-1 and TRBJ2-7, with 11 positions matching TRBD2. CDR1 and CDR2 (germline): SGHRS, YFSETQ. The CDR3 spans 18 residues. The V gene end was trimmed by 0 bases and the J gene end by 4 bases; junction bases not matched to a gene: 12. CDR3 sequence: CASSLASGRPGSRYEQYF. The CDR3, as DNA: TGCGCCAGCAGCTTGGCTAGCGGGAGGCCAGGAAGTAGGTACGAGCAGTACTTC.

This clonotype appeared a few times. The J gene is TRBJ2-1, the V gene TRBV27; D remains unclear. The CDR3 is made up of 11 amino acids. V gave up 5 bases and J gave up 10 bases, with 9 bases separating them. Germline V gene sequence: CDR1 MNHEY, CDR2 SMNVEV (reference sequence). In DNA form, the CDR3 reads TGTGCCAGCAGTCGAGGTGGGGAGCAGTTCTTC. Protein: CASSRGGEQFF.

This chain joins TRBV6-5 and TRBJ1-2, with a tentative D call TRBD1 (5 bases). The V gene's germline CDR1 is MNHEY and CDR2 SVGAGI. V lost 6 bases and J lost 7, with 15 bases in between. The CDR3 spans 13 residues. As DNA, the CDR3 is TGTGCCAGCAGATGGAACCAGGGTGGTGGCTACACCTTC. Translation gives CASRWNQGGGYTF.

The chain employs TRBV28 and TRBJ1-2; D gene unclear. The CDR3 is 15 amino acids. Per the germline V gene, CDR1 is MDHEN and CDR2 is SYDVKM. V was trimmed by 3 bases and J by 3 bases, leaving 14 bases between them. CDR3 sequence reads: CASSFIRAPYYGYTF. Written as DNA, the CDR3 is TGTGCCAGCAGTTTTATTAGGGCGCCCTACTATGGCTACACCTTC.

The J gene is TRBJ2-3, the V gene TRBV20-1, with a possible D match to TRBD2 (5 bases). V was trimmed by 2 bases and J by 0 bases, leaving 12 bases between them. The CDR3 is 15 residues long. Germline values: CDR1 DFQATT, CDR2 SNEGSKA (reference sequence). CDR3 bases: TGCAGTGCTAGACCCCGGGGAGCTAGCACAGATACGCAGTATTTT. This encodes CSARPRGASTDTQYF.

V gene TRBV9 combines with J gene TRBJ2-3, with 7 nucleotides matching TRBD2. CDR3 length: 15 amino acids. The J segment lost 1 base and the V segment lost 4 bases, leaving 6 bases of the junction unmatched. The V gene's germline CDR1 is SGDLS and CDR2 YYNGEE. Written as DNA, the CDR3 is TGTGCCAGCAGCCTCCAGGGAGGGGGCACAGATACGCAGTATTTT. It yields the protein CASSLQGGGTDTQYF. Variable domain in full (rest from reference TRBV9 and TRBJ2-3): DSGVTQTPKHLITATGQRVTLRCSPRSGDLSVYWYQQSLDQGLQFLIQYYNGEERAKGNILERFSAQQFPDLHSELNLSSLELGDSALYFCASSLQGGGTDTQYFGPGTRLTVL.

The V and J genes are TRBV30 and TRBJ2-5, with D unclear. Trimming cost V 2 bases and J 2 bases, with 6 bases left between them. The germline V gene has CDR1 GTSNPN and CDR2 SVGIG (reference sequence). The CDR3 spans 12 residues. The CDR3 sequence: CAWSLGQETQYF. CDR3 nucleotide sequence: TGTGCCTGGAGTCTAGGGCAAGAGACCCAGTACTTC.

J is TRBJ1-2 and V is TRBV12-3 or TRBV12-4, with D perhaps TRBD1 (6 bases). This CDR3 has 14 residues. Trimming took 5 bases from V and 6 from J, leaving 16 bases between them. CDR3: CASSGPSGVHGYTF. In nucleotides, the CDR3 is TGTGCCAGCAGTGGCCCGTCAGGGGTCCATGGCTACACCTTC.

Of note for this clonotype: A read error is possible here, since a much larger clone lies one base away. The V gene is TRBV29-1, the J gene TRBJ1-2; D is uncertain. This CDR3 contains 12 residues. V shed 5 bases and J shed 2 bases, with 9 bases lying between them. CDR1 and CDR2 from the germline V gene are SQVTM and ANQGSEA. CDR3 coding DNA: TGCAGCGTTACTCCACCCAACTATGGCTACACCTTC. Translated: CSVTPPNYGYTF. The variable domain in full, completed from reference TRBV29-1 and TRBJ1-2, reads SAVISQKPSRDICQRGTSLTIQCQVDSQVTMMFWYRQQPGQSLTLIATANQGSEATYESGFVIDKFPISRPNLTFSTLTVSNMSPEDSSIYLCSVTPPNYGYTFGSGTRLTVV.

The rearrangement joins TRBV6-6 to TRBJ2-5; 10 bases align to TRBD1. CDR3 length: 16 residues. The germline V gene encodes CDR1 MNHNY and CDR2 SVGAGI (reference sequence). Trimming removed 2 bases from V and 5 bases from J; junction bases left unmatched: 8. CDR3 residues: CASSYGGTGVRETQYF. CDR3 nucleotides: TGTGCCAGCAGTTACGGAGGGACAGGGGTCCGGGAGACCCAGTACTTC.

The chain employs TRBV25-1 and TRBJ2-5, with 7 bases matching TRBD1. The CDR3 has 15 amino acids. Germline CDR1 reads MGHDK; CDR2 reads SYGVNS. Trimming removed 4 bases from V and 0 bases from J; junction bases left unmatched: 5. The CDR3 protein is CASSATGQDQETQYF. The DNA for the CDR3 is TGTGCCAGCAGTGCGACAGGACAGGACCAAGAGACCCAGTACTTC.

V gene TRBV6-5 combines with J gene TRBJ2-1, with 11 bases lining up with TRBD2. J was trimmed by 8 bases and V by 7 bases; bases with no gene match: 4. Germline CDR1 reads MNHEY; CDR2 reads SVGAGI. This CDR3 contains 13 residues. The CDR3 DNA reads TGTGCCAGCACCATTAGCGGGAGGGATGAGCAGTTCTTC. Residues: CASTISGRDEQFF.

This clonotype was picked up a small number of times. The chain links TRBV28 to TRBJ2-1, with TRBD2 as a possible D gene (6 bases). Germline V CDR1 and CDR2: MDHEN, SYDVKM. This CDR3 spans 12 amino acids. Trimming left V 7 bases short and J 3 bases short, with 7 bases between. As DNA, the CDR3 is TGTGCCAGCAAGGGACTCTACAATGAGCAGTTCTTC. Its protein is CASKGLYNEQFF.

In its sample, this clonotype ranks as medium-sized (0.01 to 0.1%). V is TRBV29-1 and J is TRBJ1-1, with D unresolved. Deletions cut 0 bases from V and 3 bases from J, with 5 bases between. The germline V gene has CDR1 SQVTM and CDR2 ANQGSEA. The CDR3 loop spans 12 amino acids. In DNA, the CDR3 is TGCAGCGTTGAAGATCTCTACACTGAAGCTTTCTTT. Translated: CSVEDLYTEAFF.

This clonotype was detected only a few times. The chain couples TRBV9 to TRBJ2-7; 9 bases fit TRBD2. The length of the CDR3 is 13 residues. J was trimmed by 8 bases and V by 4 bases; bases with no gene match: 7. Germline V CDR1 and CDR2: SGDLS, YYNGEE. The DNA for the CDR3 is TGTGCCAGCAGCCCTCGACTAGCGGAGAAGCAGTACTTC. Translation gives CASSPRLAEKQYF.